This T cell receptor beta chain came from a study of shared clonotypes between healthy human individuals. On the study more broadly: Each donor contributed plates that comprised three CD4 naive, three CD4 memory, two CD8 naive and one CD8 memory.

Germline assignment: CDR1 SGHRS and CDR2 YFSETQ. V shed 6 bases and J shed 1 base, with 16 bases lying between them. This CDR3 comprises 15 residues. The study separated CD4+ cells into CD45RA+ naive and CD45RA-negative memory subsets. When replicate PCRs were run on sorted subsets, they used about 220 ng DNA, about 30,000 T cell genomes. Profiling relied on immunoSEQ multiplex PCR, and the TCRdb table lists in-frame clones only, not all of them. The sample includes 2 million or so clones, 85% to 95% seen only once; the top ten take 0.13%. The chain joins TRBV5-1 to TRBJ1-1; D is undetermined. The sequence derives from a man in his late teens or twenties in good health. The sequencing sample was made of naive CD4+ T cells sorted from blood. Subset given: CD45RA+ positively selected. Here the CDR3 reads CASKGTVGPNTEAFF. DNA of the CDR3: TGCGCCAGCAAGGGCACGGTCGGTCCGAACACTGAAGCTTTCTTT.